These 30 T cell receptor beta chains were sequenced from one sample in a study of molecular identifiers for immune sequencing clone quantification. From the PCR reads, TCRdb called clonotypes with MiXCR, one entry per CDR3 protein. The profile shows some 590,000 distinct CDR3 sequences, less than 30% of them singletons. The sequenced sample was naive CD8+ T cells from blood, with Jurkat cell RNA spiked in. Subset reported: FACS-sorted CD8+CD4-CCR7+CD45RA+ naive T cells. The origin of the receptors is a human donor in good health. Some libraries in this study had Jurkat cell RNA spiked in.

Comment on this clonotype: A clone one base away is much larger, so this may be a read error. The chain couples TRBV29-1 to TRBJ2-3, with D uncertain. CDR3 length: 12 amino acids. Germline-derived CDR1 and CDR2 are SQVTM and ANQGSEA. The CDR3: CSVDPGTATQYF. For the CDR3, the DNA is TGCAGCGTTGACCCGGGCACAGCTACGCAGTATTTT.

V usage is TRBV12-3 or TRBV12-4 and J usage is TRBJ2-1; D not certain. V was trimmed by 3 bases and J by 6 bases, leaving 9 bases between them. The CDR3 spans 13 residues. The CDR3: CASSFGIRNEQFF. For the CDR3, the DNA is TGTGCCAGCAGTTTTGGGATTCGCAATGAGCAGTTCTTC.

This clonotype was seen repeatedly, ten times or more. The V gene is TRBV24-1, the J gene TRBJ2-4, with 8 bases aligning to TRBD1. This CDR3 is built from 17 residues. The germline V gene encodes CDR1 KGHDR and CDR2 SFDVKD. The trim removed 4 bases at V and 2 bases at J, leaving 9 bases unmatched. The CDR3 DNA follows: TGTGCCACCAGTGAACCTAGGACAGGGAAGACCAAAAACATTCAGTACTTC. Its translation: CATSEPRTGKTKNIQYF.

This clonotype showed up just a few times. The chain is built from TRBV7-9 and TRBJ1-1, with D unclear. The CDR3 sequence is 16 residues long. Deletions cut 1 base from V and 1 base from J, with 13 bases between. Germline-derived CDR1 and CDR2 are SEHNR and FQNEAQ (reference sequence). CDR3 DNA: TGTGCCAGCAGCTTAGTCCACACATTTCCGAACACTGAAGCTTTCTTT. It translates to CASSLVHTFPNTEAFF.

This chain joins TRBV29-1 and TRBJ1-3; the match to TRBD1 covers 9 bases. J gave up 4 bases and V 4 bases, and 8 bases lay outside the gene matches. The germline gives CDR1 SQVTM, CDR2 ANQGSEA. CDR3 length: 15 residues. DNA of the CDR3: TGCAGCGTTGTGGCGGACAGGGGTTTAGGAAACACCATATATTTT. Amino acids: CSVVADRGLGNTIYF.

The chain links TRBV20-1 to TRBJ2-7; the D gene is possibly TRBD2 (6 bases). Germline lookup yields CDR1 DFQATT and CDR2 SNEGSKA (reference sequence). The CDR3 covers 15 residues. V was pared by 6 bases and J by 5 bases, with 23 bases between. CDR3: CSATVGSQWWDEQYF. The CDR3 DNA reads TGCAGTGCCACGGTCGGGAGCCAGTGGTGGGACGAGCAGTACTTC.

The V gene is TRBV20-1, the J gene TRBJ2-7; TRBD2 matches at 7 bases. V gave up 4 bases and J gave up 0 bases; unmatched junction bases: 12. The germline V gene has CDR1 DFQATT and CDR2 SNEGSKA (reference sequence). The CDR3 totals 16 residues. The CDR3: CSATFPGGSLSYEQYF. The CDR3 region has the DNA TGCAGTGCTACTTTCCCGGGGGGTAGCCTCTCCTACGAGCAGTACTTC.

This chain joins TRBV5-6 and TRBJ2-7; TRBD2 agrees at 8 bases. Germline V gives CDR1 SGHDT, CDR2 YYEEEE. Trimming removed 3 bases from V and 9 bases from J; junction bases left unmatched: 11. This CDR3 spans 14 amino acids. CDR3 in amino acids: CASSSGLARFRQYF. Here the CDR3 DNA reads TGTGCCAGCAGCTCCGGACTAGCCCGCTTTCGGCAGTACTTC.

This clonotype came up once. The junction departs from germline at one end; a sequencing error may be responsible. This chain links TRBV5-1 with TRBJ2-7, with D possibly TRBD1 on 6 matching bases. This CDR3 comprises 13 residues. The germline CDR1 and CDR2 sequences are SGHRS and YFSETQ. In DNA, the CDR3 is TGCGCCGGCAGCTCCACAGGGTCCTACGAGCAGTACTTC. Translation gives CAGSSTGSYEQYF. Full variable domain (outside the CDR3, taken from reference TRBV5-1 and TRBJ2-7): KAGVTQTPRYLIKTRGQQVTLSCSPISGHRSVSWYQQTPGQGLQFLFEYFSETQRNKGNFPGRFSGRQFSNSRSEMNVSTLELGDSALYLCAGSSTGSYEQYFGPGTRLTVT.

Note on this clonotype: Likely a read error: the CDR3 ends without its conserved phenylalanine or tryptophan. The chain has TRBV13 and TRBJ2-7, with 8 bases lining up with TRBD2. The CDR3 runs to 14 residues. After removal of 3 bases from V and 2 bases from J, the junction contained 3 bases not matched to a gene. CDR1 is PRHDT, CDR2 FYEKMQ, per germline (reference sequence). This chain's CDR3 is CASSFIAGPYEQYS. CDR3 DNA sequence: TGTGCCAGCAGCTTTATAGCGGGACCCTACGAGCAGTACTCC.

Points on this clonotype: One base away lies a much larger clone, so this may be a sequencing read error. The CDR3 DNA is TGTGCCAGCAGCGTTGGAATGATAGAGACCCAGTACTTC. Its protein is CASSVGMIETQYF. V is TRBV7-9 and J is TRBJ2-5; D not resolved. CDR1 and CDR2 from the germline V gene are SEHNR and FQNEAQ (reference sequence). The CDR3 loop spans 13 amino acids. The V end lost 5 bases, the J end lost 4 bases, and 11 bases lay between the germline ends.

This clonotype was observed once. A much bigger clone sits one base away, suggesting this may be a read error. The chain uses TRBV5-3 and TRBJ2-7; D may be TRBD1 or TRBD2 (5 bases each). TRBV5-3 has ORF status, its function being uncertain. The CDR3 has 15 residues. The germline V and J ends were trimmed by 8 bases and 6 bases, with 24 bases remaining between them. The CDR3: CASSHPDGAFGEQYF. The CDR3 nucleotides are TGTGCCAGCAGCCACCCAGACGGGGCTTTTGGCGAGCAGTACTTC.

This clonotype was seen at least ten times. The genes are TRBV7-2 and TRBJ2-7, with a weak D call TRBD1 (5 bases). This CDR3 has 16 residues. Per germline, CDR1 SGHTA and CDR2 FQGNSA. The V and J ends lost 0 bases and 7 bases respectively, with 19 bases between them. The CDR3 spells CASSLAWGALGMEQYF. The DNA for the CDR3 is TGTGCCAGCAGCTTAGCGTGGGGCGCCCTGGGTATGGAGCAGTACTTC.

This chain links TRBV20-1 with TRBJ2-7, with TRBD2 matching 8 bases. CDR1 is DFQATT and CDR2 is SNEGSKA in the germline V gene (reference sequence). The junction had 5 bases not matched to a gene; V was cut back by 2 bases and J by 2 bases. The CDR3 totals 14 residues. The CDR3 loop reads CSARPLADTYEQYF. The CDR3 DNA reads as TGCAGTGCTAGACCACTAGCGGACACCTACGAGCAGTACTTC.

This sequence joins TRBV6-1 and TRBJ1-1; D unclear. The CDR3 has 14 residues. Germline values: CDR1 MNHNS, CDR2 SASEGT. Deletions cut 7 bases from V and 4 bases from J, with 16 bases between. The CDR3 reads CASILAGMSTEAFF. CDR3 DNA sequence: TGTGCCAGCATTTTAGCAGGTATGAGCACTGAAGCTTTCTTT.

The sample holds many counts of this clonotype. The rearrangement uses TRBV28 and TRBJ2-3; weak D call: TRBD1 (6 bases). Trimming took off 3 bases at V and 8 bases at J, with 15 bases between the two ends. CDR3 length equals 14 residues. CDR1 and CDR2 (germline): MDHEN, SYDVKM. DNA for the CDR3: TGTGCCAGCAGTTTTAGCAGGGGAGACGGTACGCAGTATTTT. Translated: CASSFSRGDGTQYF.

This clonotype occurred a few times. V is TRBV2 and J is TRBJ2-2; the D gene is possibly TRBD2 (6 bases). Trimming cost V 8 bases and J 2 bases, with 15 bases left between them. This CDR3 is built from 15 residues. Germline CDR1 and CDR2: SNHLY and FYNNEI. The CDR3 DNA follows: TGTGCCAGCGCCCCGGGGGATGTTAACACCGGGGAGCTGTTTTTT. Amino acid sequence: CASAPGDVNTGELFF.

A few counts support this clonotype. V gene TRBV9 combines with J gene TRBJ2-3, with D perhaps matching TRBD2 (6 bases). Trimming shortened V by 0 bases and J by 5 bases, and 10 bases separated the two germline ends. CDR1 is SGDLS and CDR2 is YYNGEE in the germline V gene. The length of the CDR3 is 14 residues. The CDR3 region has the DNA TGTGCCAGCAGCGTAGAGACTAGGGGAGATACGCAGTATTTT. Its protein is CASSVETRGDTQYF.

The chain carries TRBV12-5 and TRBJ2-1; TRBD1 aligns across 9 bases. After removal of 6 bases from V and 5 bases from J, the junction contained 11 bases not matched to a gene. CDR3 size: 16 residues. Germline V CDR1 and CDR2: LGHNT, FRNRAP. CDR3 DNA sequence: TGTGCTAGTGGGTTGAGTACAGGGGGCCTCGACAATGAGCAGTTCTTC. It is translated as CASGLSTGGLDNEQFF. The full variable domain, rest sourced from reference TRBV12-5 and TRBJ2-1, is DARVTQTPRHKVTEMGQEVTMRCQPILGHNTVFWYRQTMMQGLELLAYFRNRAPLDDSGMPKDRFSAEMPDATLATLKIQPSEPRDSAVYFCASGLSTGGLDNEQFFGPGTRLTVL.

This clonotype was picked up a small number of times. The chain has TRBV4-1 and TRBJ2-1; 8 nucleotides line up with TRBD2. CDR1 and CDR2 from the germline V gene are MGHRA and YSYEKL. V gave up 4 bases and J gave up 5 bases; unmatched junction bases: 4. The CDR3 contains 14 residues. In nucleotides, the CDR3 is TGCGCCAGCAGCCCCCAGCGGGAGCACAATGAGCAGTTCTTC. The encoded protein is CASSPQREHNEQFF.

This clonotype was picked up many times. The chain employs TRBV20-1 and TRBJ2-7; the D gene is possibly TRBD2 (6 bases). CDR1 DFQATT and CDR2 SNEGSKA come from the germline V gene (reference sequence). The CDR3 sequence is 14 residues long. The V end lost 0 bases, the J end lost 7 bases, and 16 bases lay between the germline ends. This chain's CDR3 is CSARDRITSWEQYF. DNA of the CDR3: TGCAGTGCTAGAGATCGAATAACTAGCTGGGAGCAGTACTTC.

In the case of this clonotype: A much larger clone differs from this one at a single base, so this may be a read error. The CDR3 loop is CASSLGQGWDTEAFF. DNA for the CDR3: TGTGCCAGCAGTCTAGGACAGGGCTGGGACACTGAAGCTTTCTTT. The chain is built from TRBV28 and TRBJ1-1; the match to TRBD1 covers 8 bases. CDR1 is MDHEN and CDR2 is SYDVKM in the germline V gene. The J segment lost 3 bases and the V segment lost 5 bases, leaving 8 bases of the junction unmatched. This CDR3 has 15 amino acids.

This clonotype was counted at least ten times. This sequence joins TRBV5-6 and TRBJ2-7, with D hard to call. The CDR3 runs 13 residues. Germline V lookup: CDR1 SGHDT, CDR2 YYEEEE. Trimming cost V 2 bases and J 3 bases, with 9 bases left between them. This chain's CDR3 is CASSFAQSYEQYF. The CDR3 region has the DNA TGTGCCAGCAGCTTCGCCCAGAGCTACGAGCAGTACTTC.

This clonotype showed up just a few times. V usage is TRBV20-1 and J usage is TRBJ2-1, with 9 bases that match TRBD1. Germline values: CDR1 DFQATT, CDR2 SNEGSKA (reference sequence). This CDR3 is 15 amino acids long. Trimming removed 0 bases from V and 7 bases from J; junction bases left unmatched: 7. The chain's CDR3 is CSARDWTGERNEQFF. The CDR3 bases are TGCAGTGCTAGAGATTGGACAGGGGAAAGGAATGAGCAGTTCTTC.

This clonotype was counted only a few times. The chain links TRBV5-3 to TRBJ2-1; no clear D gene. TRBV5-3 is noted as an ORF with a role that remains uncertain. The CDR3 is 16 residues long. Trimming removed 8 bases from V and 0 bases from J, with 18 bases in between. CDR3 protein: CASRTESTSSYNEQFF. The DNA of the CDR3 is TGTGCCAGCAGGACCGAATCGACGAGCTCCTACAATGAGCAGTTCTTC.

Only a few counts were recorded for this clonotype. The chain employs TRBV20-1 and TRBJ2-3; D is unclear. This CDR3 region has 13 residues. Germline CDR1 reads DFQATT; CDR2 reads SNEGSKA (reference sequence). V lost 3 bases and J 1 base, leaving 8 bases between the germline ends. CDR3 nucleotide sequence: TGCAGTGCTAGGCCGCATGGCACAGATACGCAGTATTTT. Its translation is CSARPHGTDTQYF.

This clonotype was picked up a small number of times. V and J are TRBV6-2 or TRBV6-3 and TRBJ1-5; TRBD1 aligns across 8 bases. The junction had 6 bases not matched to a gene; V was cut back by 8 bases and J by 6 bases. Looked up from germline, CDR1 is MNHEY and CDR2 is SVGEGT. The CDR3 has 13 residues. CDR3 loop: CASPTGVGQPQHF. The CDR3 region has the DNA TGTGCCAGCCCGACAGGGGTGGGTCAGCCCCAGCATTTT.

V and J are TRBV7-9 and TRBJ2-3; 8 bases align to TRBD1. Germline CDR1 SEHNR, CDR2 FQNEAQ (reference sequence). The CDR3 sequence is 19 residues long. The junction had 17 bases not matched to a gene; V was cut back by 5 bases and J by 1 base. For the CDR3, the DNA is TGTGCCAGCAGCAACCGTGGGATGAGACAGGGACAGGGCACAGATACGCAGTATTTT. As protein: CASSNRGMRQGQGTDTQYF.

In regard to this clonotype: One junction end disagrees with the germline gene, perhaps due to a read error. The V gene is TRBV7-9, the J gene TRBJ2-5; no definite D call. Looked up from germline, CDR1 is SEHNR and CDR2 is FQNEAQ (reference sequence). CDR3 length equals 13 residues. The CDR3 loop is CASSLAGEETQSF. The CDR3, as DNA: TGTGCCAGCAGCTTAGCTGGTGAAGAGACCCAGTCCTTC.

The chain joins TRBV19 to TRBJ1-1; unclear D gene. The CDR3 covers 15 residues. The germline V and J ends were trimmed by 1 base and 1 base, with 10 bases remaining between them. The germline V gene has CDR1 LNHDA and CDR2 SQIVND (reference sequence). Written as DNA, the CDR3 is TGTGCCAGTAGTATAGCTTCCGCCCCGAACACTGAAGCTTTCTTT. It codes for CASSIASAPNTEAFF.